The 21 T cell receptor beta chains presented below share a single source sample, sequenced in a study of CD4 T cells in relation to SARS-CoV-2 and coronaviruses. Before the COVID-19 pandemic, during about 2010-2018, CD4+ T cells were taken from unexposed donors. After more than eight days of culture, CD4+ T cells were isolated. Their recognized antigens are unknown. The assay was immunoSEQ multiplex PCR, and TCRdb's table has in-frame clones only and misses some. The sample contains around 22,000 clones, under 85% of which appear only once. The material sequenced was CD4+ T cells from PBMCs, cultured in vitro. These TCRs come from a human donor in good health.

V usage is TRBV29-1 and J usage is TRBJ2-1; no firm D call. V was cut by 4 bases and J by 2 bases, with 12 bases left in between. Germline V gene data show CDR1 as SQVTM and CDR2 as ANQGSEA. The CDR3 length is 14 residues. In DNA form, the CDR3 reads TGCAGCGTTGCGACACAGAGCGCCTACAATGAGCAGTTCTTC. This sequence encodes CSVATQSAYNEQFF.

The genes are TRBV24-1 and TRBJ1-2, with D possibly matching TRBD1 (5 bases). CDR1 KGHDR and CDR2 SFDVKD come from the germline V gene. V shed 2 bases and J shed 6 bases, with 15 bases lying between them. CDR3 length equals 15 residues. The CDR3 spells CATSDSRGVIDGYTF. The CDR3 DNA reads as TGTGCCACCAGTGATTCGAGGGGAGTCATTGATGGCTACACCTTC.

This clone was seen a handful of times. The rearrangement links TRBV11-2 to TRBJ2-7, with D perhaps TRBD2 (5 bases). Germline CDR1 is SGHAT and CDR2 is FQNNGV. This CDR3 has 15 residues. V was clipped by 5 bases and J by 0 bases, with 14 bases between them. The CDR3 nucleotides are TGTGCCAGCAGCCGGCACGGTGGGAGCTCCTACGAGCAGTACTTC. It codes for CASSRHGGSSYEQYF.

This clone has only a few counts. The chain carries TRBV5-4 and TRBJ1-1; D is possibly TRBD1 (5 bases). Germline values: CDR1 SGHNT, CDR2 YYREEE (reference sequence). With 0 bases removed from V and 6 bases from J, the gap between germline ends came to 9 bases. The CDR3 length is 13 residues. CDR3 residues: CASSLVEGSEAFF. In DNA, the CDR3 is TGTGCCAGCAGCTTGGTGGAGGGGTCTGAAGCTTTCTTT.

The chain recombines TRBV5-1 with TRBJ1-2, with D perhaps matching TRBD1 (6 bases). Germline CDR1 is SGHRS and CDR2 is YFSETQ. CDR3 length: 16 amino acids. V lost 0 bases to trimming and J lost 4 bases, with 16 bases between them. This CDR3 is CASSLVGAGVAYGYTF. For the CDR3, the DNA is TGCGCCAGCAGCTTGGTGGGGGCAGGGGTGGCCTATGGCTACACCTTC.

The V gene is TRBV2, the J gene TRBJ1-6; D is uncertain. Germline CDR1 and CDR2: SNHLY and FYNNEI. This CDR3 is 15 amino acids long. Trimming cost V 8 bases and J 7 bases, with 18 bases left between them. The CDR3 DNA is TGTGCCAGCCGAGAAGGGAATGTTGCCAATTCACCCCTCCACTTT. Translated: CASREGNVANSPLHF.

V is TRBV1 and J is TRBJ2-5; TRBD1 was called by the table and not checked on the DNA. TRBV1 is deemed a pseudogene. The CDR3 extends over 15 amino acids. The CDR3 loop is CTSSPQGDRQETQYF. CDR3 in DNA: TGCACCAGCAGCCCTCAGGGGGACAGACAAGAGACCCAGTACTTC.

V gene TRBV11-2 combines with J gene TRBJ2-1; no reliable D call. Germline CDR1 reads SGHAT; CDR2 reads FQNNGV. CDR3 length: 11 residues. Trimming removed 5 bases from V and 10 bases from J, with 9 bases in between. The CDR3 is CASSPDREQFF. The DNA for the CDR3 is TGTGCCAGCAGCCCAGATCGAGAGCAGTTCTTC.

V is TRBV11-2 and J is TRBJ2-2; D ambiguous. This CDR3 comprises 14 residues. The V and J ends lost 5 bases and 1 base respectively, with 8 bases between them. CDR1 and CDR2 from the germline V gene are SGHAT and FQNNGV. As DNA, the CDR3 is TGTGCCAGCAGCCTTGGGCAGAACACCGGGGAGCTGTTTTTT. The encoded protein is CASSLGQNTGELFF. Combining the CDR3 with reference TRBV11-2 and TRBJ2-2 gives the whole variable domain EAGVAQSPRYKIIEKRQSVAFWCNPISGHATLYWYQQILGQGPKLLIQFQNNGVVDDSQLPKDRFSAERLKGVDSTLKIQPAKLEDSAVYLCASSLGQNTGELFFGEGSRLTVL.

CDR3 in amino acids: CASSTPRGLSYEQYF. The CDR3 DNA reads TGTGCCAGCAGTACCCCCAGGGGACTGTCCTACGAGCAGTACTTC. V usage is TRBV6-5 and J usage is TRBJ2-7; D might be TRBD1 or TRBD2, each matching 6 bases. Germline V CDR1 and CDR2: MNHEY, SVGAGI. The length of the CDR3 is 15 residues. The V gene lost 5 bases and the J gene lost 1 base, with 15 bases spanning the gap.

This clone was detected a few times. The chain links TRBV5-1 to TRBJ2-1, with D uncertain. The CDR3 extends over 16 amino acids. From germline, CDR1 is SGHRS and CDR2 YFSETQ. V shed 0 bases and J shed 3 bases, with 13 bases lying between them. The CDR3 region is CASSLEGANLYNEQFF. The DNA for the CDR3 is TGCGCCAGCAGCTTGGAAGGTGCGAACCTCTACAATGAGCAGTTCTTC.

This sequence joins TRBV18 and TRBJ1-3; TRBD1 might be the D (6 bases). Germline assignment: CDR1 KGHSH and CDR2 LQKENI. Trimming stripped 0 bases from V and 0 bases from J, with 9 bases between. This CDR3 region has 16 residues. CDR3 region: CASSPPGGDSGNTIYF. The CDR3 DNA sequence: TGTGCCAGCTCACCACCGGGGGGCGACTCTGGAAACACCATATATTTT.

This clone was counted a single time. The V call is TRBV12-3 or TRBV12-4, the J call TRBJ2-3, with D tentatively TRBD1 or TRBD2 (5 bases each). Trimming removed 7 bases from V and 4 bases from J, with 9 bases in between. CDR3 size: 12 residues. The CDR3 spells CASKTGPDTQYF. In nucleotides, the CDR3 is TGTGCCAGCAAAACGGGGCCAGATACGCAGTATTTT.

This sequence joins TRBV6-5 and TRBJ2-6; D not resolved. Germline assignment: CDR1 MNHEY and CDR2 SVGAGI. The V and J ends lost 7 bases and 3 bases respectively, with 13 bases between them. The CDR3 contains 15 residues. The chain's CDR3 is CASMIRVFGANVLTF. Written as DNA, the CDR3 is TGTGCCAGCATGATAAGGGTATTTGGGGCCAACGTCCTGACTTTC.

The gene calls are TRBV4-1 and TRBJ1-1, with TRBD1 matching 9 bases. Germline V CDR1 and CDR2: MGHRA, YSYEKL. This CDR3 spans 16 amino acids. V shed 4 bases, J shed 5 bases, and the junction held 11 bases outside the gene matches. In nucleotides, the CDR3 is TGCGCCAGCAGCCCAACCGGGACAGGGAAGTCAACTGAAGCTTTCTTT. This encodes CASSPTGTGKSTEAFF.

V is TRBV19 and J is TRBJ2-1, with 8 bases matching TRBD1. CDR3 size: 17 residues. J gave up 3 bases and V 3 bases, and 10 bases lay outside the gene matches. Germline assignment: CDR1 LNHDA and CDR2 SQIVND (reference sequence). CDR3 in amino acids: CASSILPRGPYYNEQFF. The DNA of the CDR3 is TGTGCCAGTAGTATCCTTCCCAGGGGGCCATACTACAATGAGCAGTTCTTC.

The rearrangement uses TRBV30 and TRBJ2-3, with D uncertain. Germline V gene sequence: CDR1 GTSNPN, CDR2 SVGIG (reference sequence). V was shortened by 3 bases and J by 0 bases, with 13 bases between the two germline ends. The CDR3 sequence is 15 residues long. The CDR3 sequence: CAWSGQLTSTDTQYF. CDR3 DNA sequence: TGTGCCTGGAGCGGGCAGCTAACCAGCACAGATACGCAGTATTTT.

The rearrangement joins TRBV11-2 to TRBJ2-7; tentative D call: TRBD1 (5 bases). The CDR3 runs to 15 residues. CDR1 SGHAT and CDR2 FQNNGV come from the germline V gene. V gave up 0 bases and J gave up 0 bases, with 9 bases separating them. The CDR3 sequence is CASSLDRVSSYEQYF. The CDR3 bases are TGTGCCAGCAGCTTAGACAGGGTGAGCTCCTACGAGCAGTACTTC. Variable domain in full (rest from reference TRBV11-2 and TRBJ2-7): EAGVAQSPRYKIIEKRQSVAFWCNPISGHATLYWYQQILGQGPKLLIQFQNNGVVDDSQLPKDRFSAERLKGVDSTLKIQPAKLEDSAVYLCASSLDRVSSYEQYFGPGTRLTVT.

The chain is built from TRBV18 and TRBJ2-3; 9 bases are shared with TRBD1. The V segment lost 0 bases and the J segment 2 bases; nucleotides outside the gene matches: 6. The CDR3 covers 17 residues. Germline CDR1 reads KGHSH; CDR2 reads LQKENI. CDR3 bases: TGTGCCAGCTCACCACCATCCGGGACAGGGCTCACAGATACGCAGTATTTT. The encoded protein is CASSPPSGTGLTDTQYF.

V is TRBV7-9 and J is TRBJ2-1; tentatively, D is TRBD2 (5 bases). This CDR3 comprises 15 residues. V was clipped by 5 bases and J by 0 bases, with 11 bases between them. Germline values: CDR1 SEHNR, CDR2 FQNEAQ (reference sequence). DNA of the CDR3: TGTGCCAGCAGCCGCGAGGACTTCTCCTACAATGAGCAGTTCTTC. Residues: CASSREDFSYNEQFF. Filled out from reference TRBV7-9 and TRBJ2-1, the complete variable domain reads DTGVSQNPRHKITKRGQNVTFRCDPISEHNRLYWYRQTLGQGPEFLTYFQNEAQLEKSRLLSDRFSAERPKGSFSTLEIQRTEQGDSAMYLCASSREDFSYNEQFFGPGTRLTVL.

The chain recombines TRBV3-1 (or the pseudogene TRBV3-2) with TRBJ2-2, with D unclear. There are 14 residues in the CDR3. Per the germline V gene, CDR1 is LGHDT and CDR2 is YNNKEL (reference sequence). Trimming took off 1 base at V and 4 bases at J, with 7 bases between the two ends. CDR3 amino acids: CASSQATITGELFF. CDR3 DNA sequence: TGTGCCAGCAGCCAAGCCACTATCACCGGGGAGCTGTTTTTT.